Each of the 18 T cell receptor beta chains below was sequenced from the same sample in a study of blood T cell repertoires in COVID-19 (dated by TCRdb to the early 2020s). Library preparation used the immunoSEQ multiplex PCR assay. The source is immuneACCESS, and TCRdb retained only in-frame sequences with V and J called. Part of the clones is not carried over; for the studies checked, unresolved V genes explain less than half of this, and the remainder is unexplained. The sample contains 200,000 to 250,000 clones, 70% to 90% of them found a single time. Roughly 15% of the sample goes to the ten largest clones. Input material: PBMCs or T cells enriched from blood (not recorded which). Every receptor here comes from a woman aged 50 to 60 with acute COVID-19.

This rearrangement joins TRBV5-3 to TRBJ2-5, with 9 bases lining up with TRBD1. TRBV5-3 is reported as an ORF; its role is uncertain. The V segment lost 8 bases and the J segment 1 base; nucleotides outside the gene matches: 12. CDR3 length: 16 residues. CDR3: CARDSGQGIRQETQYF. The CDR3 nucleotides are TGTGCCAGGGACAGTGGACAGGGGATACGCCAAGAGACCCAGTACTTC.

The CDR3: CASSLRWAETQYF. The CDR3, as DNA: TGCGCCAGCAGCTTGCGGTGGGCGGAGACCCAGTACTTC. V is TRBV5-1 and J is TRBJ2-5; D unclear. The CDR3 contains 13 residues. V lost 1 base and J 5 bases, leaving 9 bases between the germline ends. Germline lookup yields CDR1 SGHRS and CDR2 YFSETQ.

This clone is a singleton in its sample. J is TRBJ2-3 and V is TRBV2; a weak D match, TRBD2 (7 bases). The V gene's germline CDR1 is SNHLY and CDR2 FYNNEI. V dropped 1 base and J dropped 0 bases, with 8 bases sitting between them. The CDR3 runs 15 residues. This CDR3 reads CASSEEGGSTDTQYF. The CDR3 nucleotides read TGTGCCAGCAGTGAAGAGGGGGGGAGCACAGATACGCAGTATTTT. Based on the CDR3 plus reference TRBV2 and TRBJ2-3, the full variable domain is EPEVTQTPSHQVTQMGQEVILRCVPISNHLYFYWYRQILGQKVEFLVSFYNNEISEKSEIFDDQFSVERPDGSNFTLKIRSTKLEDSAMYFCASSEEGGSTDTQYFGPGTRLTVL.

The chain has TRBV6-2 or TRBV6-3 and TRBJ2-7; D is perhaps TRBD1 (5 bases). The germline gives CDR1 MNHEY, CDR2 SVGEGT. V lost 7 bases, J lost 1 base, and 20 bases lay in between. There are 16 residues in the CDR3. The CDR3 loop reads CASTPTGVLGSYEQYF. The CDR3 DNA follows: TGTGCCAGCACCCCTACAGGAGTCTTAGGGTCCTACGAGCAGTACTTC.

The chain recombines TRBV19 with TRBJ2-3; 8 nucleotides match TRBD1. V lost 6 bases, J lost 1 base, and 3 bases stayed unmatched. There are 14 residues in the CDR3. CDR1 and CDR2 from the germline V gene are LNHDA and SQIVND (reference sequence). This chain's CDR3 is CASRMDRGTDTQYF. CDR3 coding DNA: TGTGCCAGTAGAATGGACAGGGGCACAGATACGCAGTATTTT.

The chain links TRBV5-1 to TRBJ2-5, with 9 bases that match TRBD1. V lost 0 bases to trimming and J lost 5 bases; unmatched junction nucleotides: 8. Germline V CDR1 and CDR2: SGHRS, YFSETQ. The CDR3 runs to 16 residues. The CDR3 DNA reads TGCGCCAGCAGCTTGGCCCACAGGGGGCGCGGGGAGACCCAGTACTTC. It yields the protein CASSLAHRGRGETQYF. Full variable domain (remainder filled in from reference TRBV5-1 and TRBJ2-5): KAGVTQTPRYLIKTRGQQVTLSCSPISGHRSVSWYQQTPGQGLQFLFEYFSETQRNKGNFPGRFSGRQFSNSRSEMNVSTLELGDSALYLCASSLAHRGRGETQYFGPGTRLLVL.

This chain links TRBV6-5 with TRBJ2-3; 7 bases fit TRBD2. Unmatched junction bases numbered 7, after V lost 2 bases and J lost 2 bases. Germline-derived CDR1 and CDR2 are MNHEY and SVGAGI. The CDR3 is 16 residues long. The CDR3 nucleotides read TGTGCCAGCAGTTACCTGGCTAGCGGATTCACAGATACGCAGTATTTT. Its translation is CASSYLASGFTDTQYF.

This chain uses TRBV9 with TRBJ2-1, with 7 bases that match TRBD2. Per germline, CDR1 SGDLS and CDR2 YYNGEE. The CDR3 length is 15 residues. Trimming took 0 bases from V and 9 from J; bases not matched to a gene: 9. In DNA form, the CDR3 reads TGTGCCAGCAGCGTAGGGCCGGGACTATGGATTGAGCAGTTCTTC. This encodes CASSVGPGLWIEQFF.

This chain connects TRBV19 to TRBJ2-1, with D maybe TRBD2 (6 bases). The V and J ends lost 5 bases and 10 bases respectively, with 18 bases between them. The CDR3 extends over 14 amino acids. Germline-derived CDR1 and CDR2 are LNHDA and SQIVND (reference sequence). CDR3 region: CASSWAHPRGEQFF. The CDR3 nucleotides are TGTGCCAGTAGTTGGGCTCATCCCCGGGGGGAGCAGTTCTTC.

CDR3 in DNA: TGTGCCAGTAGTATTTGGGACAACGATGAAAAACTGTTTTTT. Protein sequence: CASSIWDNDEKLFF. This chain links TRBV19 with TRBJ1-4, with a tentative D call TRBD1 (6 bases). Germline V gene sequence: CDR1 LNHDA, CDR2 SQIVND (reference sequence). The V end was cut by 3 bases, the J end by 6 bases, with 11 bases between. The CDR3 has 14 residues.

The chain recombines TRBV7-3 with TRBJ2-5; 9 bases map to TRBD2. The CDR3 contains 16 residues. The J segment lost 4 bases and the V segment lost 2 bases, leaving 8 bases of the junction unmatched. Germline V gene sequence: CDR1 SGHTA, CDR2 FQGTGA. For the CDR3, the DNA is TGTGCCAGCAGCTTAGGTGCTAGCGGGGCGGGAGAGACCCAGTACTTC. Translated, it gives CASSLGASGAGETQYF.

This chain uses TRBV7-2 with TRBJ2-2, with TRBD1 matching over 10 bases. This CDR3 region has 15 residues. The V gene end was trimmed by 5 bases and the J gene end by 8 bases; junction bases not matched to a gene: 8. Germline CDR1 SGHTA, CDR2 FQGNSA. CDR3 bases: TGTGCCAGCAGCAACCGGGACAGGGGTACAGGGGAGCTGTTTTTT. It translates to CASSNRDRGTGELFF.

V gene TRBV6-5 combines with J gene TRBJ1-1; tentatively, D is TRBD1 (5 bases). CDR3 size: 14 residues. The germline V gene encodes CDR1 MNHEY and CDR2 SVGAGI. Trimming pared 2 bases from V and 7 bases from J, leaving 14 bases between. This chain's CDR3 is CASSYAGDGIEAFF. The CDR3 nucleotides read TGTGCCAGCAGTTACGCGGGGGACGGAATTGAAGCTTTCTTT.

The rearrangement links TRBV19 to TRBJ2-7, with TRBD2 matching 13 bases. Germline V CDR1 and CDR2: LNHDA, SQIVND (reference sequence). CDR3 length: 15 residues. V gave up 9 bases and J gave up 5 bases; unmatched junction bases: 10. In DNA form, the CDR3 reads TGTGCCAGCAAGACTAGCGGGAGGTCGCCTCACGAGCAGTACTTC. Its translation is CASKTSGRSPHEQYF.

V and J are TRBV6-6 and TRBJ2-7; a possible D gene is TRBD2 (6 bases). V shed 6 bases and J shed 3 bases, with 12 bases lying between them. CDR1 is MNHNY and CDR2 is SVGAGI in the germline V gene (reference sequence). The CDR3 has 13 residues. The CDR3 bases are TGTGCCAGCAGCGGCGGCGGGGACTACGAGCAGTACTTC. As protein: CASSGGGDYEQYF.

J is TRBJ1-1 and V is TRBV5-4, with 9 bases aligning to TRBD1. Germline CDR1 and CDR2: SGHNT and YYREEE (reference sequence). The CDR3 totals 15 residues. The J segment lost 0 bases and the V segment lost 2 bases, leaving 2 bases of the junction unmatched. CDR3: CASSFGQGLNTEAFF. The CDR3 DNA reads TGTGCCAGCAGCTTTGGACAGGGGTTGAACACTGAAGCTTTCTTT. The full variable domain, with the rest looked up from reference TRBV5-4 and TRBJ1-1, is ETGVTQSPTHLIKTRGQQVTLRCSSQSGHNTVSWYQQALGQGPQFIFQYYREEENGRGNFPPRFSGLQFPNYSSELNVNALELDDSALYLCASSFGQGLNTEAFFGQGTRLTVV.

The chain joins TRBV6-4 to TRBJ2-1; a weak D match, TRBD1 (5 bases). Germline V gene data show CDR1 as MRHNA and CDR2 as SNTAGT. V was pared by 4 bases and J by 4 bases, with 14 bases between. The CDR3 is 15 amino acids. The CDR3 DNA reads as TGTGCCAGCAGTGGAACAGGTAGAACATACAATGAGCAGTTCTTC. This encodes CASSGTGRTYNEQFF.

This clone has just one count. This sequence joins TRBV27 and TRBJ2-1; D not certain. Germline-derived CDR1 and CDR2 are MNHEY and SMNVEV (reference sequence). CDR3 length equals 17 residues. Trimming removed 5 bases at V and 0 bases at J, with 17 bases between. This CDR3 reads CASSVYSLQSSYNEQFF. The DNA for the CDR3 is TGTGCCAGCAGTGTCTACAGTCTCCAAAGCTCCTACAATGAGCAGTTCTTC.